Presented here are 7 T cell receptor beta chains from one specimen sequenced in a study of blood T cell repertoires in COVID-19. Sequencing used immunoSEQ multiplex PCR; TCRdb keeps in-frame clones, though not all of them. Among around 95,000 clones listed, roughly 80% were seen once. What was sequenced was peripheral blood. The receptors come from a man aged 65 to 85 with active or convalescent COVID-19.

This rearrangement joins TRBV24-1 to TRBJ1-2; TRBD1 matches 7 bases. The CDR3 contains 17 residues. The V and J ends lost 4 bases and 7 bases, in that order; junction bases with no gene match: 17. Germline values: CDR1 KGHDR, CDR2 SFDVKD. CDR3 amino acids: CATSDPTEIDRAGGYTF. In DNA form, the CDR3 reads TGTGCCACCAGTGACCCCACGGAAATTGACAGGGCCGGTGGCTACACCTTC.

The DNA for the CDR3 is TGTGCCAGCAGCATCAGGGGGCATTCCACCGGGGAGCTGTTTTTT. It encodes CASSIRGHSTGELFF. The V gene is TRBV7-2, the J gene TRBJ2-2; 8 bases are shared with TRBD1. V shed 5 bases, J shed 4 bases, and the junction held 6 bases outside the gene matches. The length of the CDR3 is 15 residues. Per germline, CDR1 SGHTA and CDR2 FQGNSA.

The chain carries TRBV4-1 and TRBJ1-2; possible D gene TRBD1, 6 bases. CDR3 length: 14 residues. With 4 bases removed from V and 9 bases from J, the gap between germline ends came to 18 bases. Germline lookup yields CDR1 MGHRA and CDR2 YSYEKL. CDR3 in DNA: TGCGCCAGCAGCCGAGGGACATCGGAACATCGCTACACCTTC. This codes for CASSRGTSEHRYTF.

CDR3 sequence: CASSQDLSGTSGANVLTF. The CDR3 region has the DNA TGCGCCAGCAGCCAAGATCTTAGCGGCACCTCTGGGGCCAACGTCCTGACTTTC. J is TRBJ2-6 and V is TRBV4-3; D might be TRBD2 (6 bases). Trimming shortened V by 0 bases and J by 0 bases, and 12 bases separated the two germline ends. The CDR3 is 18 amino acids. The V gene's germline CDR1 is LGHNA and CDR2 YSLEER.

V usage is TRBV19 and J usage is TRBJ2-1, with D perhaps TRBD2 (5 bases). The CDR3 extends over 15 amino acids. CDR1 LNHDA and CDR2 SQIVND come from the germline V gene (reference sequence). Trimming shortened V by 5 bases and J by 4 bases, and 15 bases separated the two germline ends. Here the CDR3 DNA reads TGTGCCAGTAGTTTATCGGGAATCCCGTACAATGAGCAGTTCTTC. This codes for CASSLSGIPYNEQFF.

V is TRBV27 and J is TRBJ2-7; TRBD2 might be the D (5 bases). The CDR3 extends over 13 amino acids. V was trimmed by 5 bases and J by 3 bases, leaving 11 bases between them. Germline CDR1 is MNHEY and CDR2 is SMNVEV (reference sequence). The CDR3 here is CASSRTDNYEQYF. The CDR3 bases are TGTGCCAGCAGTCGGACTGACAACTACGAGCAGTACTTC.

This CDR3 is CAISESIGTSGHNEQFF. Here the CDR3 DNA reads TGTGCCATCAGTGAGTCGATTGGGACTAGCGGCCACAATGAGCAGTTCTTC. The chain recombines TRBV10-3 with TRBJ2-1; 11 bases are a match to TRBD2. In germline, CDR1 is ENHRY, CDR2 SYGVKD. Unmatched junction bases numbered 6, after V lost 0 bases and J lost 5 bases. The CDR3 spans 17 residues.